The present TCR beta chain was sequenced within a study of blood T cell repertoires in COVID-19. Assay used: immunoSEQ multiplex PCR; TCRdb lists only in-frame clones, some missing. The sample has about 68,000 clones; more than 70% are singletons. The source of this sequence is a man aged 45-65 years with active COVID-19. Sequencing input: peripheral blood.

Written as DNA, the CDR3 is TGTGCCAGCAAATTGGGGGCCGGCGAGCAGTACTTC. It yields the protein CASKLGAGEQYF. The chain combines TRBV6-5 with TRBJ2-7; TRBD1 might be the D (6 bases). CDR1 and CDR2 (germline): MNHEY, SVGAGI. This CDR3 has 12 amino acids. V was clipped by 7 bases and J by 6 bases, with 13 bases between them.